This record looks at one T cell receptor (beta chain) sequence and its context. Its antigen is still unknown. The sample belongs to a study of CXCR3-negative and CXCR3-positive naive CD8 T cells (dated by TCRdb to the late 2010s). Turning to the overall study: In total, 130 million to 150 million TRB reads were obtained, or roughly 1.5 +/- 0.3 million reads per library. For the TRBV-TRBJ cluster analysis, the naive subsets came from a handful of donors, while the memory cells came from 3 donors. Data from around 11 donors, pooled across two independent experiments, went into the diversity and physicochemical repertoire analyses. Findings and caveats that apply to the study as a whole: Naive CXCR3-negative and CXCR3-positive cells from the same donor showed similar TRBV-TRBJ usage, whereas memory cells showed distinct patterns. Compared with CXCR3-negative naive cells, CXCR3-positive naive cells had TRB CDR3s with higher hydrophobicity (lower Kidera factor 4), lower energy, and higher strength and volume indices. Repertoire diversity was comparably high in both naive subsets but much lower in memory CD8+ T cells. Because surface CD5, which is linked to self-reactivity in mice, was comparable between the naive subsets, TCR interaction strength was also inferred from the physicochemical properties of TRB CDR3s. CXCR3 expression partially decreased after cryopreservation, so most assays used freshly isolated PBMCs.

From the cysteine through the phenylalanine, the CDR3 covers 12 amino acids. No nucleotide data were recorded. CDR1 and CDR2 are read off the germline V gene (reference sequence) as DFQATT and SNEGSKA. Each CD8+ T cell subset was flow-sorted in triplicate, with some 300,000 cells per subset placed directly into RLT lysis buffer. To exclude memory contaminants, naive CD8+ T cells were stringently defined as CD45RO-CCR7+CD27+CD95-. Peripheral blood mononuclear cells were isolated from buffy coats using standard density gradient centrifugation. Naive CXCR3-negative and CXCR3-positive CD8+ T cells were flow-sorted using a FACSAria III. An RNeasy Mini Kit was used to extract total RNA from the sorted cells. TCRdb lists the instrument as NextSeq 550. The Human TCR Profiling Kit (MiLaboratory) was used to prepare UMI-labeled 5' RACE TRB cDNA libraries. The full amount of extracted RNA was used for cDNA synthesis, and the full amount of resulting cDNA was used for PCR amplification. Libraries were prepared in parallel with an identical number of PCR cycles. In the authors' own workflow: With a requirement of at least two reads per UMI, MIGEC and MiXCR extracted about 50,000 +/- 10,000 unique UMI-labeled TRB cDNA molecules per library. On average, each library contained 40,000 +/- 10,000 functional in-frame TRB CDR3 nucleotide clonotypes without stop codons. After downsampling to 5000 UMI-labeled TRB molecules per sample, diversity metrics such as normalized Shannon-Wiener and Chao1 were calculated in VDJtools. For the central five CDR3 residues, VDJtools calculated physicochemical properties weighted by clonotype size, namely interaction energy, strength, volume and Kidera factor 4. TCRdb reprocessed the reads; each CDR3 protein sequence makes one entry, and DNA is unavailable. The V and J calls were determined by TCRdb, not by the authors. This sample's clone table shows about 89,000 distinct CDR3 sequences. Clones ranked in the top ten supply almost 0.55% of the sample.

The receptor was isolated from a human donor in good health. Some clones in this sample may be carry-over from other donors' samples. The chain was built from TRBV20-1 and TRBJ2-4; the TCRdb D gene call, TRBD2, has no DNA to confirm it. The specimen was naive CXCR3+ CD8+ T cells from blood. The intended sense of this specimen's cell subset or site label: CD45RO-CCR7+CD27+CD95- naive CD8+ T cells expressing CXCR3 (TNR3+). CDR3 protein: CSAIGGVDIQYF.